This is a list of T cell receptor beta chains from one sample in a study of CD8+ T cells in alopecia areata. The data were produced by immunoSEQ multiplex PCR, yet TCRdb's version contains in-frame clones alone and is incomplete. The data hold about 120,000 clones, with approximately 60% observed a single time. Sequencing input: CD4+ T cells sorted from blood. These receptors were obtained from a human donor in good health. The CDR3 runs from the conserved cysteine through the conserved F or W. The D gene is left open where the match is weak. The size field is filled for only some rows; it gives once, few, many or a size class.

many	.	TRBV5-4	TRBJ2-2	CASSSGGLYSNTGELFF	TGTGCCAGCAGCTCTGGGGGGTTATACTCGAACACCGGGGAGCTGTTTTTT
few	TRBD2	TRBV11-3	TRBJ2-1	CASSPRLAGDNEQFF	TGTGCCAGCAGCCCCAGACTAGCGGGGGACAATGAGCAGTTCTTC
.	.	TRBV29-1	TRBJ2-1	CSVRGKNEQFF	TGCAGCGTACGGGGTAAAAATGAGCAGTTCTTC
.	.	TRBV29-1	TRBJ2-7	CSVRADSYEQYF	TGCAGCGTCCGGGCAGACTCCTACGAGCAGTACTTC
few	.	TRBV7-8	TRBJ2-7	CASSAEAVLWEQYF	TGTGCCAGCAGTGCTGAGGCGGTCCTTTGGGAGCAGTACTTC
.	.	TRBV30	TRBJ1-2	CAWSDGHSTGYTF	TGTGCCTGGAGTGACGGACACTCTACCGGCTACACCTTC
.	.	TRBV29-1	TRBJ2-4	CSVEAGAKNIQYF	TGCAGCGTTGAGGCCGGGGCCAAAAACATTCAGTACTTC
.	.	TRBV29-1	TRBJ2-3	CSVLGTPRKDTQYF	TGCAGCGTACTAGGGACTCCCCGGAAGGATACGCAGTATTTT
.	TRBD1	TRBV7-9	TRBJ2-5	CASSRNRGISETQYF	TGTGCCAGCAGCCGAAACAGGGGTATTTCAGAGACCCAGTACTTC
.	.	TRBV15	TRBJ2-7	CATSTFRGSYEQYF	TGTGCCACCAGTACTTTCCGGGGGTCCTACGAGCAGTACTTC
.	.	TRBV7-2	TRBJ1-3	CASSPGNTIYF	TGTGCCAGCAGCCCTGGGAACACCATATATTTT
once	.	TRBV5-1	TRBJ1-3	CASSFDGSSSGNTIYF	TGCGCCAGCAGCTTCGACGGGTCTTCCTCTGGAAACACCATATATTTT
.	TRBD2	TRBV6-4	TRBJ2-3	CASSESGTGADTQYF	TGTGCCAGCAGTGAAAGCGGGACTGGGGCAGATACGCAGTATTTT
.	TRBD2	TRBV4-2	TRBJ2-7	CASSQDLGGALFEQYF	TGTGCCAGCAGCCAAGATCTCGGGGGGGCCCTTTTCGAGCAGTACTTC
many	TRBD1	TRBV7-2	TRBJ1-2	CASSWTGGQLGGYTF	TGTGCCAGCAGCTGGACAGGTGGTCAACTGGGCGGCTACACCTTC
.	TRBD2	TRBV5-4	TRBJ2-7	CASSPEGLAGVNYEQYF	TGTGCCAGCAGCCCCGAGGGTCTAGCGGGGGTTAACTACGAGCAGTACTTC
.	.	TRBV10-3	TRBJ2-1	CAISITNNEQFF	TGTGCCATCAGTATAACAAACAATGAGCAGTTCTTC
.	.	TRBV7-9	TRBJ1-1	CASSYDRNTEAFF	TGTGCCAGCAGCTATGACCGGAACACTGAAGCTTTCTTT
.	TRBD1	TRBV5-1	TRBJ2-2	CASSLAGTGNTGELFF	TGCGCCAGCAGCTTGGCCGGGACAGGGAACACCGGGGAGCTGTTTTTT
.	TRBD2	TRBV6-5	TRBJ2-5	CASGVAGGPARTQYF	TGTGCCAGCGGAGTAGCGGGGGGGCCTGCAAGGACCCAGTACTTC
.	TRBD1	TRBV5-1	TRBJ2-7	CASSLNGQGRYEQYF	TGCGCCAGCAGCTTGAACGGACAGGGTCGCTACGAGCAGTACTTC
.	.	TRBV15	TRBJ1-2	CATSRARGANYGYTF	TGTGCCACCAGCAGAGCGAGGGGAGCAAACTATGGCTACACCTTC
few	TRBD1	TRBV5-8	TRBJ2-7	CASSLGQGNLYEQYF	TGTGCCAGCAGCTTGGGACAGGGTAATTTGTACGAGCAGTACTTC
few	.	TRBV29-1	TRBJ1-1	CSAAKRDTEAFF	TGCAGCGCCGCCAAGAGGGATACTGAAGCTTTCTTT
once	.	TRBV29-1	TRBJ1-1	CSVEEGYTEAFF	TGCAGCGTTGAGGAGGGGTACACTGAAGCTTTCTTT
.	.	TRBV25-1	TRBJ1-3	CASSEINALSGNTIYF	TGTGCCAGCAGTGAAATCAACGCGCTCTCTGGAAACACCATATATTTT
.	.	TRBV2	TRBJ1-1	CASSENLSREAFF	TGTGCCAGCAGTGAGAACTTATCGCGGGAAGCTTTCTTT
.	.	TRBV10-2	TRBJ2-7	CASSEYSGYEQYF	TGCGCCAGCAGTGAGTATTCTGGCTACGAGCAGTACTTC
.	TRBD2	TRBV4-2	TRBJ2-3	CASSLNPSGGTDTQYF	TGTGCCAGCAGCTTAAACCCTAGCGGCGGGACAGATACGCAGTATTTT
.	TRBD2	TRBV30	TRBJ2-3	CAWSVRRGGTDTQYF	TGTGCCTGGAGTGTACGGCGGGGGGGCACAGATACGCAGTATTTT
.	.	TRBV6-7	TRBJ1-1	CASSYRGMNTEAFF	TGTGCCAGCAGTTACAGGGGGATGAACACTGAAGCTTTCTTT
.	.	TRBV6-5	TRBJ2-3	CASSYVAGTDTQYF	TGTGCCAGCAGTTACGTGGCGGGCACAGATACGCAGTATTTT
.	.	TRBV9	TRBJ2-7	CASSGGTASTYEQYF	TGTGCCAGCAGCGGAGGGACTGCTTCAACCTACGAGCAGTACTTC
.	TRBD2	TRBV29-1	TRBJ2-7	CSVQKGGTSGTYEQYF	TGCAGCGTTCAAAAGGGAGGGACTAGCGGGACCTACGAGCAGTACTTC
.	.	TRBV2	TRBJ2-4	CASSEGGRGAGNIQYF	TGTGCCAGCAGTGAAGGTGGAAGGGGGGCAGGGAACATTCAGTACTTC
.	.	TRBV5-1	TRBJ2-3	CASSPTSTDTQYF	TGCGCCAGCAGCCCGACTAGCACAGATACGCAGTATTTT
once	.	TRBV29-1	TRBJ2-7	CSVEGTTYEQYF	TGCAGCGTTGAAGGGACAACCTACGAGCAGTACTTC
.	TRBD2	TRBV28	TRBJ2-3	CASSSPSGGAVNTQYF	TGTGCCAGCAGTTCACCTAGCGGGGGGGCCGTGAATACGCAGTATTTT
.	.	TRBV28	TRBJ2-1	CASSPLRGEQFF	TGTGCCAGCAGTCCCCTCCGGGGTGAGCAGTTCTTC
.	.	TRBV5-6	TRBJ2-5	CASSSSETQYF	TGTGCCAGCAGCTCGTCGGAGACCCAGTACTTC
few	.	TRBV18	TRBJ2-7	CASSPSQLGYEQYF	TGTGCCAGCTCACCATCCCAACTGGGCTACGAGCAGTACTTC
.	TRBD2	TRBV4-2	TRBJ2-5	CASSQDYRLAGGETQYF	TGTGCCAGCAGCCAAGATTACCGACTAGCGGGGGGAGAGACCCAGTACTTC
.	TRBD1	TRBV29-1	TRBJ1-3	CSVGQGATGGNTIYF	TGCAGCGTGGGACAGGGGGCCACTGGGGGAAACACCATATATTTT
.	.	TRBV5-1	TRBJ2-2	CASSLITISTGELFF	TGCGCCAGCAGCTTGATAACTATCTCCACCGGGGAGCTGTTTTTT
.	TRBD2	TRBV15	TRBJ2-3	CATSRDHASGGNADTQYF	TGTGCCACCAGCAGAGATCATGCTAGCGGGGGGAATGCAGATACGCAGTATTTT
once	TRBD1	TRBV9	TRBJ2-7	CASSGRPGTGKGAYEQYF	TGTGCCAGCAGCGGCCGTCCCGGGACAGGGAAAGGGGCCTACGAGCAGTACTTC
.	.	TRBV29-1	TRBJ2-2	CSVEPVNTGELFF	TGCAGCGTTGAACCCGTCAACACCGGGGAGCTGTTTTTT
.	TRBD2	TRBV29-1	TRBJ2-5	CSAGGGVETQYF	TGCAGCGCCGGGGGGGGCGTGGAGACCCAGTACTTC
.	TRBD1	TRBV29-1	TRBJ2-7	CSVRQGAAYEQYF	TGCAGCGTTCGACAGGGGGCGGCGTACGAGCAGTACTTC
.	.	TRBV6-6	TRBJ2-3	CASSYGGTDTQYF	TGTGCCAGCAGTTACGGGGGCACAGATACGCAGTATTTT
.	TRBD1	TRBV7-3	TRBJ1-5	CASSLKGWGQGPRGNQPQHF	TGTGCCAGCAGCTTAAAGGGTTGGGGACAGGGACCCCGCGGCAATCAGCCCCAGCATTTT
.	TRBD1	TRBV7-2	TRBJ1-2	CASSSYRGRNGYTF	TGTGCCAGCAGCTCCTACAGGGGGCGGAATGGCTACACCTTC
.	TRBD1	TRBV19	TRBJ2-7	CASSIQRQGLSYEQYF	TGTGCCAGTAGTATACAGAGACAGGGCCTCTCCTACGAGCAGTACTTC
.	TRBD1	TRBV7-3	TRBJ2-1	CASSSTGREQFF	TGTGCCAGCAGCTCGACAGGGCGAGAGCAGTTCTTC
.	TRBD1	TRBV30	TRBJ1-4	CAWNPGGGEKLFF	TGTGCCTGGAACCCAGGGGGAGGGGAAAAACTGTTTTTT
.	.	TRBV5-4	TRBJ2-3	CASSLGGRDTQYF	TGTGCCAGCAGCTTGGGGGGTAGAGATACGCAGTATTTT
.	TRBD1	TRBV5-4	TRBJ1-1	CASTIKTGENTEAFF	TGTGCCAGCACCATTAAGACAGGGGAGAACACTGAAGCTTTCTTT
.	TRBD1	TRBV10-2	TRBJ2-1	CASRVDRGNNEQFF	TGCGCCAGCAGGGTGGACAGGGGGAACAATGAGCAGTTCTTC
.	TRBD1	TRBV5-1	TRBJ2-2	CASSWTGASSNTGELFF	TGCGCCAGCAGCTGGACAGGGGCCAGTTCGAACACCGGGGAGCTGTTTTTT